The rows below give T cell receptor beta chains drawn from one sample of a study of cytomegalovirus exposure and HLA in healthy donors. Using immunoSEQ multiplex PCR, the repertoire was profiled, and TCRdb retains in-frame clones only, with some absent. The sample has about 92,000 clones; around 81% are singletons. The sequencing sample was made of PBMCs. These receptors came from a young man in good health and CMV-seronegative. Each CDR3 is given with its conserved first and last residue. Each record gives: V gene, J gene, D gene, clone size, CDR3 protein, CDR3 DNA. D genes are given only for firm matches. Clone size is given for some rows only: seen once, a few or many times, or a class if the clone is expanded.

v_gene: TRBV6-1; j_gene: TRBJ1-3; d_gene: .; abundance: .; CDR3aa: CASSEDSQNTIYF; CDR3nt: TGTGCCAGCAGTGAGGACTCGCAAAACACCATATATTTT
v_gene: TRBV30; j_gene: TRBJ2-7; d_gene: .; abundance: .; CDR3aa: CACEQGYEQYF; CDR3nt: TGTGCCTGCGAACAGGGCTACGAGCAGTACTTC
v_gene: TRBV10-3; j_gene: TRBJ2-2; d_gene: TRBD1; abundance: .; CDR3aa: CAISEQGHSGELFF; CDR3nt: TGTGCCATCAGTGAACAGGGGCACTCCGGGGAGCTGTTTTTT
v_gene: TRBV18; j_gene: TRBJ1-1; d_gene: .; abundance: .; CDR3aa: CASSGRGMTEAFF; CDR3nt: TGTGCCAGCTCGGGGCGCGGGATGACTGAAGCTTTCTTT
v_gene: TRBV5-1; j_gene: TRBJ2-1; d_gene: .; abundance: .; CDR3aa: CASSPDRASYNEQFF; CDR3nt: TGCGCCAGCAGCCCCGACAGAGCCTCCTACAATGAGCAGTTCTTC
v_gene: TRBV27; j_gene: TRBJ1-2; d_gene: TRBD1; abundance: medium-sized; CDR3aa: CASIGPTRDSPLGYTF; CDR3nt: TGTGCCAGCATTGGTCCGACTCGGGACAGCCCTCTAGGCTACACCTTC
v_gene: TRBV7-2; j_gene: TRBJ1-1; d_gene: .; abundance: few; CDR3aa: CASSLGSRGTEAFF; CDR3nt: TGTGCCAGCAGCTTAGGTTCCAGGGGAACTGAAGCTTTCTTT
v_gene: TRBV6-6; j_gene: TRBJ1-1; d_gene: .; abundance: .; CDR3aa: CASSYPGIDGNTEAFF; CDR3nt: TGTGCCAGCAGTTACCCGGGGATAGACGGAAACACTGAAGCTTTCTTT
v_gene: TRBV7-8; j_gene: TRBJ1-5; d_gene: .; abundance: few; CDR3aa: CASSPQGGSNQPQHF; CDR3nt: TGTGCCAGCAGCCCTCAAGGAGGCAGCAATCAGCCCCAGCATTTT
v_gene: TRBV27; j_gene: TRBJ2-4; d_gene: .; abundance: .; CDR3aa: CASSRGTQNIQYF; CDR3nt: TGTGCCAGCAGTCGGGGTACCCAAAACATTCAGTACTTC
v_gene: TRBV6-5; j_gene: TRBJ1-6; d_gene: .; abundance: .; CDR3aa: CASGLRSAYNSPLHF; CDR3nt: TGTGCCAGCGGCCTCCGTTCAGCCTATAATTCACCCCTCCACTTT
v_gene: TRBV5-4; j_gene: TRBJ1-2; d_gene: TRBD1; abundance: once; CDR3aa: CASREDRNGYGYTF; CDR3nt: TGTGCCAGCAGGGAGGACAGGAATGGGTATGGCTACACCTTC
v_gene: TRBV9; j_gene: TRBJ2-2; d_gene: TRBD2; abundance: .; CDR3aa: CASSLLAGARVSGELFF; CDR3nt: TGTGCCAGCAGCCTACTAGCGGGGGCTAGGGTCTCCGGGGAGCTGTTTTTT
v_gene: TRBV19; j_gene: TRBJ2-2; d_gene: TRBD1; abundance: once; CDR3aa: CASRDRPFTNTGELFF; CDR3nt: TGTGCCAGTAGGGACAGGCCTTTTACGAACACCGGGGAGCTGTTTTTT
v_gene: TRBV19; j_gene: TRBJ1-2; d_gene: .; abundance: .; CDR3aa: CASSALTGISNYGYTF; CDR3nt: TGTGCCAGTAGTGCCCTCACAGGGATTAGTAACTATGGCTACACCTTC
v_gene: TRBV11-3; j_gene: TRBJ1-5; d_gene: .; abundance: .; CDR3aa: CASSSGGDNQPQHF; CDR3nt: TGTGCCAGCAGCTCCGGCGGGGACAATCAGCCCCAGCATTTT
v_gene: TRBV7-9; j_gene: TRBJ1-2; d_gene: TRBD1; abundance: .; CDR3aa: CASSMTGGYGYTF; CDR3nt: TGTGCCAGCAGCATGACAGGGGGTTATGGCTACACCTTC
v_gene: TRBV9; j_gene: TRBJ2-3; d_gene: TRBD2; abundance: .; CDR3aa: CASSVHLASGGDTQYF; CDR3nt: TGTGCCAGCAGCGTCCATCTGGCTAGCGGGGGAGATACGCAGTATTTT
v_gene: TRBV27; j_gene: TRBJ2-7; d_gene: TRBD1; abundance: .; CDR3aa: CASSWDSQNSYEQYF; CDR3nt: TGTGCCAGCAGTTGGGACAGCCAAAACTCCTACGAGCAGTACTTC
v_gene: TRBV19; j_gene: TRBJ1-2; d_gene: .; abundance: few; CDR3aa: CASSIMSSYGYTF; CDR3nt: TGTGCCAGTAGTATTATGTCTTCCTATGGCTACACCTTC
v_gene: TRBV11-2; j_gene: TRBJ1-6; d_gene: TRBD1; abundance: .; CDR3aa: CASSINRGPNSPPHF; CDR3nt: TGTGCCAGCAGCATAAACAGGGGGCCCAATTCACCCCCCCACTTT
v_gene: TRBV5-6; j_gene: TRBJ2-7; d_gene: .; abundance: .; CDR3aa: CASGRRTTPYEQYF; CDR3nt: TGTGCCAGCGGCAGACGGACTACCCCCTACGAGCAGTACTTC
v_gene: TRBV27; j_gene: TRBJ2-2; d_gene: .; abundance: .; CDR3aa: CASSGWQGRNTGELFF; CDR3nt: TGTGCCAGCAGTGGTTGGCAGGGGAGGAACACCGGGGAGCTGTTTTTT
v_gene: TRBV30; j_gene: TRBJ1-5; d_gene: .; abundance: .; CDR3aa: CAWRQGLELNQPQHF; CDR3nt: TGTGCCTGGAGGCAGGGGTTAGAGCTCAATCAGCCCCAGCATTTT
v_gene: TRBV5-1; j_gene: TRBJ2-3; d_gene: TRBD2; abundance: .; CDR3aa: CASSLERGTTDTQYF; CDR3nt: TGCGCCAGCAGCTTGGAGCGGGGGACCACAGATACGCAGTATTTT
v_gene: TRBV19; j_gene: TRBJ1-5; d_gene: TRBD1; abundance: .; CDR3aa: CASSAGTGGANQPQHF; CDR3nt: TGTGCCAGTAGTGCCGGGACAGGGGGCGCGAATCAGCCCCAGCATTTT
v_gene: TRBV12-5; j_gene: TRBJ2-5; d_gene: TRBD2; abundance: once; CDR3aa: CASGSWTSGGRETQYF; CDR3nt: TGTGCTAGTGGTTCATGGACTAGCGGGGGGCGTGAGACCCAGTACTTC
v_gene: TRBV25-1; j_gene: TRBJ2-5; d_gene: TRBD2; abundance: .; CDR3aa: CASSAGGGSGGQETQYF; CDR3nt: TGTGCCAGCAGTGCAGGGGGAGGTAGCGGGGGGCAGGAGACCCAGTACTTC
v_gene: TRBV7-9; j_gene: TRBJ2-1; d_gene: .; abundance: .; CDR3aa: CSSSLMQGLQFF; CDR3nt: TGTTCCAGCAGCCTCATGCAGGGGTTGCAGTTCTTC
v_gene: TRBV19; j_gene: TRBJ1-6; d_gene: .; abundance: .; CDR3aa: CASSLQRTATNSPLHF; CDR3nt: TGTGCCAGTAGTCTACAACGGACAGCGACTAATTCGCCCCTCCACTTT
v_gene: TRBV7-7; j_gene: TRBJ2-5; d_gene: .; abundance: .; CDR3aa: CASSLGVGVETQYF; CDR3nt: TGTGCCAGCAGCTTAGGCGTAGGGGTAGAGACCCAGTACTTC
v_gene: TRBV11-2; j_gene: TRBJ1-6; d_gene: .; abundance: few; CDR3aa: CASSSLQGAYNSPLHF; CDR3nt: TGTGCCAGCAGCTCTTTACAGGGCGCCTATAATTCACCCCTCCACTTT
v_gene: TRBV5-1; j_gene: TRBJ1-1; d_gene: TRBD1; abundance: .; CDR3aa: CASSLGDGTAEAFF; CDR3nt: TGCGCCAGCAGCTTGGGGGACGGGACAGCTGAAGCTTTCTTT
v_gene: TRBV2; j_gene: TRBJ2-4; d_gene: TRBD1; abundance: few; CDR3aa: CASSEGTGESKNIQYF; CDR3nt: TGTGCCAGCAGTGAGGGGACAGGGGAGTCCAAAAACATTCAGTACTTC
v_gene: TRBV12-5; j_gene: TRBJ1-1; d_gene: .; abundance: .; CDR3aa: CASGLGRIMNTEAFF; CDR3nt: TGTGCTAGTGGTTTGGGCAGGATCATGAACACTGAAGCTTTCTTT
v_gene: TRBV30; j_gene: TRBJ1-5; d_gene: .; abundance: once; CDR3aa: CAWSARGNQPQHF; CDR3nt: TGTGCCTGGAGTGCACGGGGAAATCAGCCCCAGCATTTT
v_gene: TRBV6-5; j_gene: TRBJ1-2; d_gene: .; abundance: few; CDR3aa: CASSYSGGDYGYTF; CDR3nt: TGTGCCAGCAGTTACTCGGGGGGGGACTATGGCTACACCTTC
v_gene: TRBV19; j_gene: TRBJ1-5; d_gene: .; abundance: .; CDR3aa: CASSRQGFPNQPQHF; CDR3nt: TGTGCCAGTAGTCGACAAGGTTTCCCTAATCAGCCCCAGCATTTT
v_gene: TRBV5-4; j_gene: TRBJ1-2; d_gene: .; abundance: .; CDR3aa: CASSLGGQSGYTF; CDR3nt: TGTGCCAGCAGCTTAGGAGGGCAAAGTGGCTACACCTTC
v_gene: TRBV6-6; j_gene: TRBJ1-2; d_gene: TRBD1; abundance: .; CDR3aa: CASSYVQGEDTF; CDR3nt: TGTGCCAGCAGTTACGTACAGGGGGAAGACACCTTC
v_gene: TRBV7-2; j_gene: TRBJ1-2; d_gene: TRBD1; abundance: .; CDR3aa: CASSASTGAHGYTF; CDR3nt: TGTGCCAGCAGCGCGTCGACAGGGGCTCATGGCTACACCTTC
v_gene: TRBV6-7; j_gene: TRBJ2-7; d_gene: .; abundance: few; CDR3aa: CASSYLPGEQYF; CDR3nt: TGTGCCAGCAGTTACCTCCCGGGCGAGCAGTACTTC
v_gene: TRBV9; j_gene: TRBJ2-4; d_gene: TRBD2; abundance: .; CDR3aa: CASSVPSGGENIQYF; CDR3nt: TGTGCCAGCAGCGTCCCCAGCGGGGGCGAGAACATTCAGTACTTC
v_gene: TRBV30; j_gene: TRBJ1-2; d_gene: .; abundance: .; CDR3aa: CAWSRQQGEGYTF; CDR3nt: TGTGCCTGGAGTCGGCAACAGGGAGAGGGCTACACCTTC
v_gene: TRBV14; j_gene: TRBJ2-2; d_gene: TRBD2; abundance: .; CDR3aa: CASSQESPGGLNTGELFF; CDR3nt: TGTGCCAGCAGCCAAGAGTCCCCGGGGGGTCTGAACACCGGGGAGCTGTTTTTT
v_gene: TRBV18; j_gene: TRBJ1-5; d_gene: .; abundance: once; CDR3aa: CASSPTGYNNQPQHF; CDR3nt: TGTGCCAGCTCGCCAACAGGGTACAACAATCAGCCCCAGCATTTT
v_gene: TRBV2; j_gene: TRBJ2-2; d_gene: TRBD2; abundance: .; CDR3aa: CASSDAAGVDTGELFF; CDR3nt: TGTGCCAGCAGTGATGCTGCGGGGGTGGACACCGGGGAGCTGTTTTTT
v_gene: TRBV11-2; j_gene: TRBJ1-1; d_gene: TRBD1; abundance: few; CDR3aa: CASSLGWTGMNTEAFF; CDR3nt: TGTGCCAGCAGCTTAGGGTGGACAGGGATGAACACTGAAGCTTTCTTT
v_gene: TRBV7-6; j_gene: TRBJ2-3; d_gene: TRBD2; abundance: .; CDR3aa: CASSLVWRGSTDTQYF; CDR3nt: TGTGCCAGCAGCTTAGTTTGGCGGGGGAGCACAGATACGCAGTATTTT
v_gene: TRBV9; j_gene: TRBJ2-1; d_gene: TRBD2; abundance: .; CDR3aa: CASSAGLAGGYEQFF; CDR3nt: TGTGCCAGCAGCGCGGGACTAGCGGGGGGGTATGAGCAGTTCTTC
v_gene: TRBV27; j_gene: TRBJ2-3; d_gene: .; abundance: .; CDR3aa: CASSLGLAYDTQYF; CDR3nt: TGTGCCAGCAGTTTAGGGCTAGCGTACGATACGCAGTATTTT
v_gene: TRBV25-1; j_gene: TRBJ2-1; d_gene: TRBD2; abundance: .; CDR3aa: CASSESSGGLGQFF; CDR3nt: TGTGCCAGCAGTGAGAGTAGCGGGGGGCTGGGGCAGTTCTTC
v_gene: TRBV6-5; j_gene: TRBJ1-1; d_gene: .; abundance: .; CDR3aa: CASRGMTGRRLEAFF; CDR3nt: TGTGCCAGCAGAGGGATGACAGGACGGCGCCTTGAAGCTTTCTTT
v_gene: TRBV2; j_gene: TRBJ1-1; d_gene: TRBD1; abundance: .; CDR3aa: CASSETGANTEAFF; CDR3nt: TGTGCCAGCAGTGAGACAGGGGCGAACACTGAAGCTTTCTTT
v_gene: TRBV27; j_gene: TRBJ1-2; d_gene: .; abundance: .; CDR3aa: CASSLSRDSVYGYTF; CDR3nt: TGTGCCAGCAGTTTATCTAGGGACTCCGTATATGGCTACACCTTC
v_gene: TRBV15; j_gene: TRBJ1-1; d_gene: .; abundance: .; CDR3aa: CATSREPGGGGTKAFF; CDR3nt: TGTGCCACCAGCAGAGAACCCGGGGGGGGAGGAACTAAAGCTTTCTTT
v_gene: TRBV4-2; j_gene: TRBJ2-1; d_gene: TRBD2; abundance: .; CDR3aa: CASSQAYLTSGGPSSYNEQFF; CDR3nt: TGTGCCAGCAGCCAAGCCTATCTGACTAGCGGGGGGCCGAGCTCCTACAATGAGCAGTTCTTC
v_gene: TRBV15; j_gene: TRBJ2-4; d_gene: .; abundance: .; CDR3aa: CATSRGSGNIQYF; CDR3nt: TGTGCCACCAGCAGAGGATCGGGGAACATTCAGTACTTC
v_gene: TRBV18; j_gene: TRBJ1-4; d_gene: TRBD1; abundance: .; CDR3aa: CASSPSGTGGEKLFF; CDR3nt: TGTGCCAGCTCACCTTCCGGGACAGGGGGTGAAAAACTGTTTTTT